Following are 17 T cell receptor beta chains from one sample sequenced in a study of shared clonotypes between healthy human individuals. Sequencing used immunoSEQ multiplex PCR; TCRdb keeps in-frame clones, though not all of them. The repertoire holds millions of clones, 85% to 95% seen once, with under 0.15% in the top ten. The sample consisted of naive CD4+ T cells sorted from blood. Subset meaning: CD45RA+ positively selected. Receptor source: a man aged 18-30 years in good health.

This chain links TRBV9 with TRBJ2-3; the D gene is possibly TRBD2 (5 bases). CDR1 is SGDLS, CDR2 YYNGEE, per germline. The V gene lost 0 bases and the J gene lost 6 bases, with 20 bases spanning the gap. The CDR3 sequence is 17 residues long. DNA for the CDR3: TGTGCCAGCAGCGTAGGGTCTGGGGAGACCAATGGGGATACGCAGTATTTT. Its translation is CASSVGSGETNGDTQYF.

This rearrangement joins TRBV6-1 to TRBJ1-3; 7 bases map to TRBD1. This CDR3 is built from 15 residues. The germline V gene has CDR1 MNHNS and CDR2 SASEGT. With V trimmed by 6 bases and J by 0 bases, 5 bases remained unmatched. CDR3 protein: CASRNRGPSGNTIYF. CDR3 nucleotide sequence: TGTGCCAGCAGAAACAGGGGACCCTCTGGAAACACCATATATTTT.

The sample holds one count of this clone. CDR3 sequence (DNA): TGTGCCAGCAGTTACAGTACACAACAAGAGACCCAGTACTTC. This translates into CASSYSTQQETQYF. The chain links TRBV6-6 to TRBJ2-5, with D hard to call. Germline V gene sequence: CDR1 MNHNY, CDR2 SVGAGI (reference sequence). The CDR3 has 14 residues. Trimming removed 2 bases from V and 2 bases from J, with 9 bases in between.

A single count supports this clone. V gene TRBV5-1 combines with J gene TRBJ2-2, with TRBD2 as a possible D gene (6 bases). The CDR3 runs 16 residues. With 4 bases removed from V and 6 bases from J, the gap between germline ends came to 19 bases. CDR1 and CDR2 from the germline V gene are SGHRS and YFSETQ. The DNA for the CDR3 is TGCGCCAGCAGCCCAAACGCCGGGACTGTCCCCGGGGAGCTGTTTTTT. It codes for CASSPNAGTVPGELFF. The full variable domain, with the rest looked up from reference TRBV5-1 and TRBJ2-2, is KAGVTQTPRYLIKTRGQQVTLSCSPISGHRSVSWYQQTPGQGLQFLFEYFSETQRNKGNFPGRFSGRQFSNSRSEMNVSTLELGDSALYLCASSPNAGTVPGELFFGEGSRLTVL.

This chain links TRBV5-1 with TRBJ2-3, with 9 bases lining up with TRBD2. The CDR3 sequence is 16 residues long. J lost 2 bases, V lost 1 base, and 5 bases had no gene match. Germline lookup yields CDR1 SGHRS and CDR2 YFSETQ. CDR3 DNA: TGCGCCAGCAGCTTGCCCAGCGGGGGGTCCACAGATACGCAGTATTTT. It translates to CASSLPSGGSTDTQYF.

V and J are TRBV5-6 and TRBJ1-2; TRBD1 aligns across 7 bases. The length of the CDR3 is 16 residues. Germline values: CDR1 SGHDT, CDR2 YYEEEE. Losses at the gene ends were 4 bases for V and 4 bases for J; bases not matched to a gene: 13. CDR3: CASSPRRDRNFYGYTF. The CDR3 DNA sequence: TGTGCCAGCAGCCCCCGCCGGGACAGAAACTTCTATGGCTACACCTTC.

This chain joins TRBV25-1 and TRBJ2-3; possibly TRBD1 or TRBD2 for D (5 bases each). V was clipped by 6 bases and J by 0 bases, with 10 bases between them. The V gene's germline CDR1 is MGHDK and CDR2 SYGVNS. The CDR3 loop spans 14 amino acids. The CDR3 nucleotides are TGTGCCAGCAGATTTGGGGGTAGCACAGATACGCAGTATTTT. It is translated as CASRFGGSTDTQYF.

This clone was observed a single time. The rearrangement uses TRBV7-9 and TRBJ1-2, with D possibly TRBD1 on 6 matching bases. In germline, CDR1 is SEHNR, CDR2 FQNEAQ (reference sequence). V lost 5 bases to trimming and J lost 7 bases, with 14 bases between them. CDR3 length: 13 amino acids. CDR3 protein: CASSPVGGSGYTF. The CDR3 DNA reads TGTGCCAGCAGCCCCGTGGGGGGCTCTGGCTACACCTTC.

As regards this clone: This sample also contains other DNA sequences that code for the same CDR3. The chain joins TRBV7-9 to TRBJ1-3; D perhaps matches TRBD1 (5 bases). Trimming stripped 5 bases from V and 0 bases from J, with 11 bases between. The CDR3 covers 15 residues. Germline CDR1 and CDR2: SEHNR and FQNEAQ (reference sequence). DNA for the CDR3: TGTGCCAGCAGCCTTGACAGATACTCTGGAAACACCATATATTTT. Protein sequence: CASSLDRYSGNTIYF.

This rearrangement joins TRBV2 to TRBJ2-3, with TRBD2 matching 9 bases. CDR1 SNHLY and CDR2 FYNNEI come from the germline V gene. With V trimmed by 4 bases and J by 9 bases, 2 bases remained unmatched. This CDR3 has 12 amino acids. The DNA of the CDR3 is TGTGCCAGCAGTGGACTAGCGGCAACGCAGTATTTT. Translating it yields CASSGLAATQYF.

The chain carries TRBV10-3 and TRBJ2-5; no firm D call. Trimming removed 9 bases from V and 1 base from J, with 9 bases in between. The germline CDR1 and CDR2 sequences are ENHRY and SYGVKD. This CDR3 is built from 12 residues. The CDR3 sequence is CAIGSFQETQYF. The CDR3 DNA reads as TGTGCCATTGGGTCATTCCAAGAGACCCAGTACTTC.

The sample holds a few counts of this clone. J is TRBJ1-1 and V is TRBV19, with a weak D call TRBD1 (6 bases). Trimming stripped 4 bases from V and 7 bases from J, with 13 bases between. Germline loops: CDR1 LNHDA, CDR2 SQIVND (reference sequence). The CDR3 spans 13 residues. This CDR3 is CASSRPDRLEAFF. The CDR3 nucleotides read TGTGCCAGTAGTAGGCCCGACAGGCTTGAAGCTTTCTTT.

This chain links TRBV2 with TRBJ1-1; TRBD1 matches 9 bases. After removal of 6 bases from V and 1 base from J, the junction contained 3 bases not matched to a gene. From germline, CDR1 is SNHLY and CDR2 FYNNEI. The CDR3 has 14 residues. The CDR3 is CASRNRGQNTEAFF. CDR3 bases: TGTGCCAGCAGAAACAGGGGGCAGAACACTGAAGCTTTCTTT.

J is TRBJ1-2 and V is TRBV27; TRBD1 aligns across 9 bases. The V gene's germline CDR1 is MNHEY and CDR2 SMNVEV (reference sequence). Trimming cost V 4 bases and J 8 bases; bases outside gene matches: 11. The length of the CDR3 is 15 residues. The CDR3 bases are TGTGCCAGCAGTTCGCCCGCACAGGGGGCGAAGGGCTACACCTTC. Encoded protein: CASSSPAQGAKGYTF.

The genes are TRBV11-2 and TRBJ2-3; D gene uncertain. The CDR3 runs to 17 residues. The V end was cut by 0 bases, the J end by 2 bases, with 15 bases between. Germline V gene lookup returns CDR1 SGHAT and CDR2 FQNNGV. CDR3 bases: TGTGCCAGCAGCTTAGATCTGGCCGGAGCGAACACAGATACGCAGTATTTT. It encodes CASSLDLAGANTDTQYF. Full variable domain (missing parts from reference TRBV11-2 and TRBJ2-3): EAGVAQSPRYKIIEKRQSVAFWCNPISGHATLYWYQQILGQGPKLLIQFQNNGVVDDSQLPKDRFSAERLKGVDSTLKIQPAKLEDSAVYLCASSLDLAGANTDTQYFGPGTRLTVL.

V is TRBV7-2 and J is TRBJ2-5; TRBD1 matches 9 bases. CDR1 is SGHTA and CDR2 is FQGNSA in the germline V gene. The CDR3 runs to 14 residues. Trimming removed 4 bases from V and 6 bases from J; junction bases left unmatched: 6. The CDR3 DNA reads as TGTGCCAGCAGCTCCAAGACAGGGGGACAGACCCAGTACTTC. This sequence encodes CASSSKTGGQTQYF.

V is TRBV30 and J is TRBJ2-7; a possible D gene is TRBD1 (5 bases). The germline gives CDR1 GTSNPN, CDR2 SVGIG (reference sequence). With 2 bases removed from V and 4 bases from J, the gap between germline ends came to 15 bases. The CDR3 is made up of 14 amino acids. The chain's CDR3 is CAWSPQGKAYEQYF. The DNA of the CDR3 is TGTGCCTGGAGTCCTCAGGGTAAAGCGTACGAGCAGTACTTC.